These 7 T cell receptor beta chains came from one sample sequenced in a study of cytomegalovirus exposure and HLA in healthy donors. PCR amplification relied on 60 Vbeta primers (plus 13 Jbeta primers). Some clones are missing from TCRdb's copy, which holds only in-frame ones; the method was immunoSEQ multiplex PCR. The sample has more than 95,000 clones; roughly four fifths are singletons. The sample was PBMCs. Every receptor here comes from an older woman in good health and CMV-seropositive.

V is TRBV5-5 and J is TRBJ1-2, with 10 bases lining up with TRBD1. The V and J ends lost 4 bases and 7 bases, in that order; junction bases with no gene match: 7. The length of the CDR3 is 14 residues. Germline V gene lookup returns CDR1 SGHKS and CDR2 YYEKEE (reference sequence). Here the CDR3 DNA reads TGTGCCAGCAGCAGCACCGGGACAGGGGTTGGCTACACCTTC. Residues: CASSSTGTGVGYTF.

The chain joins TRBV19 to TRBJ1-3; 9 bases are shared with TRBD1. The V gene's germline CDR1 is LNHDA and CDR2 SQIVND (reference sequence). The CDR3 has 14 amino acids. Unmatched junction bases numbered 5, after V lost 7 bases and J lost 4 bases. The CDR3 sequence: CASNRQGGGNTIYF. The CDR3 nucleotides are TGTGCCAGTAATAGACAGGGGGGCGGAAACACCATATATTTT.

The chain carries TRBV7-9 and TRBJ2-3; the D is unclear. V was clipped by 2 bases and J by 2 bases, with 2 bases between them. Germline CDR1 is SEHNR and CDR2 is FQNEAQ (reference sequence). The CDR3 consists of 12 residues. The CDR3 reads CASSLLTDTQYF. CDR3 DNA sequence: TGTGCCAGCAGCTTACTCACAGATACGCAGTATTTT. The full variable domain, completed using reference TRBV7-9 and TRBJ2-3, is DTGVSQNPRHKITKRGQNVTFRCDPISEHNRLYWYRQTLGQGPEFLTYFQNEAQLEKSRLLSDRFSAERPKGSFSTLEIQRTEQGDSAMYLCASSLLTDTQYFGPGTRLTVL.

The rearrangement uses TRBV5-1 and TRBJ2-3; maybe TRBD1 (5 bases). Trimming took off 4 bases at V and 0 bases at J, with 9 bases between the two ends. There are 14 residues in the CDR3. Germline V gene sequence: CDR1 SGHRS, CDR2 YFSETQ. CDR3 region: CASSTWTSTDTQYF. CDR3 sequence (DNA): TGCGCCAGCAGCACCTGGACAAGCACAGATACGCAGTATTTT.

J is TRBJ2-3 and V is TRBV15; TRBD2 matches 7 bases. J gave up 1 base and V 0 bases, and 4 bases lay outside the gene matches. CDR1 is LNHNV, CDR2 YYDKDF, per germline (reference sequence). The CDR3 spans 16 residues. The DNA of the CDR3 is TGTGCCACCAGCAGAGAGGGGGGGGGAGGCACAGATACGCAGTATTTT. Translating it yields CATSREGGGGTDTQYF.

The chain carries TRBV7-6 and TRBJ1-3; D may be TRBD1 (6 bases). V lost 0 bases, J lost 3 bases, and 15 bases lay in between. Per the germline V gene, CDR1 is SGHVS and CDR2 is FNYEAQ. The CDR3 loop spans 17 amino acids. CDR3 sequence: CASSLAVGQGNGNTIYF. CDR3 bases: TGTGCCAGCAGCTTAGCCGTGGGGCAGGGGAATGGAAACACCATATATTTT.

The J gene is TRBJ1-2, the V gene TRBV6-1; D is possibly TRBD1 (5 bases). V shed 0 bases and J shed 4 bases, with 9 bases lying between them. The CDR3 loop spans 14 amino acids. Germline CDR1 reads MNHNS; CDR2 reads SASEGT. The CDR3 protein is CASSEAQGSYGYTF. The CDR3 DNA is TGTGCCAGCAGTGAAGCGCAGGGAAGCTATGGCTACACCTTC.